These T cell receptor beta chains were read from a single sample in a study of blood T cell repertoires in COVID-19. TCRdb's table, derived via immunoSEQ multiplex PCR, lists solely in-frame clones and lacks some. The table lists some 150,000 clones, nearly 80% of them singletons, with approximately 1.8% in the top ten. Sequenced: peripheral blood. These receptors were obtained from a man at least 80 years old with acute or convalescent COVID-19. The CDR3 runs from the conserved cysteine through the conserved F or W. A D gene is named only where the DNA matches it firmly. Expanded clones are given a class, and other clones once, few, many or no size at all.

CDR3nt: TGTGCCACCCACGGGGGGTCGGGCGCTAACTATGGCTACACCTTC; CDR3aa: CATHGGSGANYGYTF; j_gene: TRBJ1-2; v_gene: TRBV24-1; d_gene: .; abundance: .
CDR3nt: TGTGCCAGCAGGGCCCAGGGGACACTCTACACCTTC; CDR3aa: CASRAQGTLYTF; j_gene: TRBJ1-2; v_gene: TRBV6-5; d_gene: .; abundance: .
CDR3nt: TGTGCCAGCAGCTTGCAGGGGGCAAATTCACCCCTCCACTTT; CDR3aa: CASSLQGANSPLHF; j_gene: TRBJ1-6; v_gene: TRBV5-6; d_gene: TRBD1; abundance: few
CDR3nt: TGTGCCAGTAGTTCTTGGACAGTTGGCTACACCTTC; CDR3aa: CASSSWTVGYTF; j_gene: TRBJ1-2; v_gene: TRBV19; d_gene: .; abundance: .
CDR3nt: TGTGCCAGCAGTTCAGCCGGTGGCAATGAGCAGTTCTTC; CDR3aa: CASSSAGGNEQFF; j_gene: TRBJ2-1; v_gene: TRBV12-3/TRBV12-4; d_gene: .; abundance: few
CDR3nt: TGCGCCAGCAGCTCACAGGGGGCAGGCCACAATGAGCAGTTCTTC; CDR3aa: CASSSQGAGHNEQFF; j_gene: TRBJ2-1; v_gene: TRBV5-1; d_gene: TRBD1; abundance: few
CDR3nt: TGTGCCAGCAGCGTAGTGGGACAGGGGACAGATACGCAGTATTTT; CDR3aa: CASSVVGQGTDTQYF; j_gene: TRBJ2-3; v_gene: TRBV9; d_gene: TRBD1; abundance: .
CDR3nt: TGTGCCAGCAGCCCGGGACAACAAAACACCATATATTTT; CDR3aa: CASSPGQQNTIYF; j_gene: TRBJ1-3; v_gene: TRBV3-1/TRBV3-2; d_gene: .; abundance: .
CDR3nt: TGTGCCAGCAGCTTGGACACAGGAAATTCACCCCTCCACTTT; CDR3aa: CASSLDTGNSPLHF; j_gene: TRBJ1-6; v_gene: TRBV5-4; d_gene: .; abundance: .
CDR3nt: TGTGCCAGCAGTTACGTCGGCGACAGCTCTGGAAACACCATATATTTT; CDR3aa: CASSYVGDSSGNTIYF; j_gene: TRBJ1-3; v_gene: TRBV6-2/TRBV6-3; d_gene: .; abundance: once
CDR3nt: TGTGCCAGCAGCGTAGGACAGGGTTGGGAGCAGTACTTC; CDR3aa: CASSVGQGWEQYF; j_gene: TRBJ2-7; v_gene: TRBV9; d_gene: TRBD1; abundance: .
CDR3nt: TGTGCCAGCAGTTACAAAGGACAGAACAATCAGCCCCAGCATTTT; CDR3aa: CASSYKGQNNQPQHF; j_gene: TRBJ1-5; v_gene: TRBV6-5; d_gene: .; abundance: .
CDR3nt: TGCAGCGCGATACAGAGCCCGAACACTGAAGCTTTCTTT; CDR3aa: CSAIQSPNTEAFF; j_gene: TRBJ1-1; v_gene: TRBV29-1; d_gene: .; abundance: .
CDR3nt: TGTGCCAGCAGCCAAGATATAGGGGCTGAAGCTTTCTTT; CDR3aa: CASSQDIGAEAFF; j_gene: TRBJ1-1; v_gene: TRBV14; d_gene: .; abundance: once
CDR3nt: TGTGCCAGCAGTAGGTTCGAAGGGGGGGTCAATGAGCAGTTCTTC; CDR3aa: CASSRFEGGVNEQFF; j_gene: TRBJ2-1; v_gene: TRBV6-5; d_gene: .; abundance: .
CDR3nt: TGTGCCAGCAGCCGCGGCACGACTAATAGCAATCAGCCCCAGCATTTT; CDR3aa: CASSRGTTNSNQPQHF; j_gene: TRBJ1-5; v_gene: TRBV11-2; d_gene: .; abundance: .
CDR3nt: TGTGCCAGCAGCAAAAAGGGGACTCCGGAGCTGTTTTTT; CDR3aa: CASSKKGTPELFF; j_gene: TRBJ2-2; v_gene: TRBV21-1; d_gene: .; abundance: .
CDR3nt: TGTGCCAGCACCCTCTCAGGGAGGGACACTGAAGCTTTCTTT; CDR3aa: CASTLSGRDTEAFF; j_gene: TRBJ1-1; v_gene: TRBV27; d_gene: .; abundance: .
CDR3nt: TGTGCCAGCAGCCTCGGGACAGGGTATCAGCCCCAGCATTTT; CDR3aa: CASSLGTGYQPQHF; j_gene: TRBJ1-5; v_gene: TRBV3-1/TRBV3-2; d_gene: TRBD1; abundance: .
CDR3nt: TGTGCCAGAAGCTGGGACAGCTCTGGAAACACCATATATTTT; CDR3aa: CARSWDSSGNTIYF; j_gene: TRBJ1-3; v_gene: TRBV5-3; d_gene: TRBD1; abundance: .
CDR3nt: TGTGCCAGCAGCCAGAACCGGGGTATGGAGCCCCAGCATTTT; CDR3aa: CASSQNRGMEPQHF; j_gene: TRBJ1-5; v_gene: TRBV2; d_gene: .; abundance: .
CDR3nt: TGTGCCAGCAGCTCACCTGAGGGGGTCGTTTATAATTCACCCCTCCACTTT; CDR3aa: CASSSPEGVVYNSPLHF; j_gene: TRBJ1-6; v_gene: TRBV13; d_gene: .; abundance: few
CDR3nt: TGCAGCGTCCAAGGGGGAAGGACTGAAGCTTTCTTT; CDR3aa: CSVQGGRTEAFF; j_gene: TRBJ1-1; v_gene: TRBV29-1; d_gene: .; abundance: .
CDR3nt: TGTGCCAGCAACCAGTCGTGGCAGGGAACGGACACTGAAGCTTTCTTT; CDR3aa: CASNQSWQGTDTEAFF; j_gene: TRBJ1-1; v_gene: TRBV21-1; d_gene: .; abundance: .